A selection of T cell receptor beta chains follows, all from one sample in a study of early T cells in non-severe SARS-CoV-2 infection. TCRdb independently ran MiXCR on the 5' RACE reads; one entry per CDR3 protein. The table lists around 89,000 distinct CDR3 sequences, about 15% of them singletons, with approximately 0.54% in the top ten. Specimen: whole blood. Receptors were obtained from an adult who was a healthcare worker with PCR-confirmed SARS-CoV-2 infection or an uninfected control (not recorded which). CDR3s include the opening cysteine and the closing phenylalanine or tryptophan. D genes are given only for firm matches. Clone size is not always given. Where it is, it says once, few, many or a class for expanded clones.

TRBV18,many,TRBJ2-5,-,TGTGCCAGCTCACCACCGCCACCCCAAGAGACCCAGTACTTC,CASSPPPPQETQYF
TRBV7-8,few,TRBJ2-6,TRBD1,TGTGCCAGCAGCCCCCGCCGGGACAGGACTTCTGGGGCCAACGTCCTGACTTTC,CASSPRRDRTSGANVLTF
TRBV4-2,few,TRBJ1-6,TRBD1,TGTGCCAGCAGCCAACGGAGAGGGGGACAGGGGGCATCACCCCTCCACTTT,CASSQRRGGQGASPLHF
TRBV11-2,few,TRBJ2-4,-,TGTGCCAGCAGCCCCACCAGAGGACCCTCCCAAGCCAAAAACATTCAGTACTTC,CASSPTRGPSQAKNIQYF
TRBV20-1,-,TRBJ2-3,TRBD1,TGCAGTGCTATGGACAGGGGGCGTTCGAAAGATACGCAGTATTTT,CSAMDRGRSKDTQYF
TRBV19,many,TRBJ2-3,-,TGTGCCAGTAGTTCAGGGGATACGCAGTATTTT,CASSSGDTQYF
TRBV20-1,few,TRBJ2-3,TRBD2,TGCAGTGCAACGAGCGGGGGGGCCACAGATACGCAGTATTTT,CSATSGGATDTQYF
TRBV28,few,TRBJ1-3,-,TGTGCCAGCAGTCGACATAGCTCTGGAAACACCATATATTTT,CASSRHSSGNTIYF
TRBV5-1,-,TRBJ2-1,TRBD2,TGCGCCAGCAGCTTGCTCACTAGCGGGGGTTATAATGAGCAGTTCTTC,CASSLLTSGGYNEQFF
TRBV12-3/TRBV12-4,few,TRBJ1-4,-,TGTGCCAGCAGTTTAGCGCCTGGTGAAAAACTGTTTTTT,CASSLAPGEKLFF
TRBV3-1,-,TRBJ1-2,-,TGTGCCAGCAGCCAAACCCCAGGGGTAGCTAACTATGGCTACACCTTC,CASSQTPGVANYGYTF
TRBV10-3,many,TRBJ2-1,-,TGTGCCATCAGTGAGTCGAAGGCCGGTGAGCAGTTCTTC,CAISESKAGEQFF
TRBV18,-,TRBJ2-1,-,TGTGCCAGCTCACCACCGGGACGCAATGAGCAGTTCTTC,CASSPPGRNEQFF
TRBV20-1,few,TRBJ2-2,TRBD1,TGCAGTGCTGCCGCAGGGGGCGCAAGCACCGGGGAGCTGTTTTTT,CSAAAGGASTGELFF
TRBV11-2,-,TRBJ2-1,-,TGTGCCAGCAGCCTGGGACTCGAAGGGAATGAGCAGTTCTTC,CASSLGLEGNEQFF
TRBV4-1,many,TRBJ1-1,-,TGCGCCAGCAGCCAACCGGGACATAAGAACACTGAAGCTTTCTTT,CASSQPGHKNTEAFF
TRBV5-1,few,TRBJ2-1,-,TGCGCCAGCAGGGGGCGGGATGAGCAGTTCTTC,CASRGRDEQFF
TRBV7-9,few,TRBJ1-3,-,TGTGCCAGCAGCCGAACAGACTCTGGAAACACCATATATTTT,CASSRTDSGNTIYF
TRBV10-1,few,TRBJ2-6,TRBD1,TGCGCCAGCAGTGAGGGACCCGGGACAGGGACTCCCTCTGGGGCCAACGTCCTGACTTTC,CASSEGPGTGTPSGANVLTF
TRBV3-1,many,TRBJ1-1,-,TGTGCCAGCAGCCAAGATCCATGGAAGGCTTTCTTT,CASSQDPWKAFF
TRBV6-5,few,TRBJ1-4,-,TGTGCCAGCAGGGACGCAGGCCTGGAAAAACTGTTTTTT,CASRDAGLEKLFF
TRBV10-3,many,TRBJ2-5,TRBD2,TGTGCCATCAGGGGCAGCGGGGCCGGAGGAGAGACCCAGTACTTC,CAIRGSGAGGETQYF
TRBV3-1,few,TRBJ1-1,-,TGTGCCAGCAGCCGAAGGCAGGGTTTTGAAGCTTTCTTT,CASSRRQGFEAFF
TRBV28,-,TRBJ2-5,-,TGTGCCAGCAGTTTTGGAGGGGAGATAGAGACCCAGTACTTC,CASSFGGEIETQYF
TRBV29-1,-,TRBJ2-4,-,TGCAGCGTTGTGGACAGTGCCCTAGCCAAAAACATTCAGTACTTC,CSVVDSALAKNIQYF
TRBV2,-,TRBJ1-1,-,TGTGCCAGCACCGGGACGGACATGAACACTGAAGCTTTCTTT,CASTGTDMNTEAFF
TRBV3-1,-,TRBJ1-1,-,TGTGCCAGCAGCCCGTTTGGGGGGGGTGAAGCTTTCTTT,CASSPFGGGEAFF
TRBV30,few,TRBJ1-3,TRBD1,TGTGCCTACCGGGACAGGGGGCGATCGTCCTCTGGAAACACCATATATTTT,CAYRDRGRSSSGNTIYF
TRBV20-1,many,TRBJ1-5,-,TGCAGTGCTAGAGGGGGACGGTATAGCAATCAGCCCCAGCATTTT,CSARGGRYSNQPQHF
TRBV3-1,-,TRBJ2-1,TRBD2,TGTGCCAGCAGCCATCCCGGGACTAGCCCCTACAATGAGCAGTTCTTC,CASSHPGTSPYNEQFF
TRBV6-6,few,TRBJ1-2,-,TGTGCCAGCAATTTTGGGCGGGCCCCCTTCTTC,CASNFGRAPFF
TRBV18,-,TRBJ1-5,-,TGTGCCAGCTCACCACAGAGGAGGGCGCACCAGCCCCAGCATTTT,CASSPQRRAHQPQHF
TRBV30,-,TRBJ1-6,-,TGTGCCTGGAGTCGGACAAGATCACCCCTCCACTTT,CAWSRTRSPLHF
TRBV7-9,few,TRBJ1-1,TRBD1,TGTGCCAGCAGCTTAACAGGGGCCAGGATGAACACTGAAGCTTTCTTT,CASSLTGARMNTEAFF
TRBV5-1,few,TRBJ2-1,-,TGCGCCAGCAGCTTGAACAGGGCTGTAGGCAATGAGCAGTTCTTC,CASSLNRAVGNEQFF
TRBV9,few,TRBJ2-5,-,TGTGCCAGCAGCGTAGGTTCAGGAAGTCAAGAGACCCAGTACTTC,CASSVGSGSQETQYF
TRBV3-1,-,TRBJ1-1,TRBD1,TGTGCCAGCAAAACAGGGGGCGCAGGTGAAGCTTTCTTT,CASKTGGAGEAFF
TRBV29-1,few,TRBJ1-3,-,TGCAGCGCATTACACGGGACGGCCTCTGGAAACACCATATATTTT,CSALHGTASGNTIYF
TRBV2,few,TRBJ1-2,-,TGTGCCAGCAGTGAAGGCCCGGGCCACCAGCCCTTC,CASSEGPGHQPF
TRBV7-2,-,TRBJ2-5,-,TGTGCCAGCAGCTTAGCAGTTCAGGGAGAGACCCAGTACTTC,CASSLAVQGETQYF
TRBV29-1,-,TRBJ1-2,TRBD1,TGCAGCGGATCAACAGGGGAGGGTGGCTACACCTTC,CSGSTGEGGYTF
TRBV20-1,many,TRBJ2-1,TRBD1,TGCAGTGCTAGTGGCAACAGGGGGAATGAGCAGTTCTTC,CSASGNRGNEQFF